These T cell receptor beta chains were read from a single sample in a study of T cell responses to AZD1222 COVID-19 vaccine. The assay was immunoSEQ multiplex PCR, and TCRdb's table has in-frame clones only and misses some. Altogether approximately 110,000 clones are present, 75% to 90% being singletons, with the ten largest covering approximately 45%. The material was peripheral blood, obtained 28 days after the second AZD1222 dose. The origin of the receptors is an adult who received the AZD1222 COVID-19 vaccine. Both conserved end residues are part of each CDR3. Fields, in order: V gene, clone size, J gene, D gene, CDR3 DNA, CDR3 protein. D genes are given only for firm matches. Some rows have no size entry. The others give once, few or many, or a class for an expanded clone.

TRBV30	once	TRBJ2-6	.	TGTGCCTGTCGGGACATTAGCTCTGGGGCCAACGTCCTGACTTTC	CACRDISSGANVLTF
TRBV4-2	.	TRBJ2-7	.	TGTGCCAGCAGCCAGGGTCTAGAGGGCGAGCAGTACTTC	CASSQGLEGEQYF
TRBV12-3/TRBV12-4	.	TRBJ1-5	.	TGTGCCAGCAGTTTATCCAGGGTTCAGCCCCAGCATTTT	CASSLSRVQPQHF
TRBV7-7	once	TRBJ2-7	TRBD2	TGTGCCAGCAGCCCCGGGACTAGCCTCTCCTACGAGCAGTACTTC	CASSPGTSLSYEQYF
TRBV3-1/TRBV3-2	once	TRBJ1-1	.	TGTGCCAGCAGCAGATCGACGGAAGCCACTGAAGCTTTCTTT	CASSRSTEATEAFF
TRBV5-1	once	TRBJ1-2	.	TGCGCCAGCAGCGGACAAGGAGACTATGGCTACACCTTC	CASSGQGDYGYTF
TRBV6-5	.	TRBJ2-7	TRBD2	TGTGCCAGCAGATGGACTAGCGGCAACGAGCAGTACTTC	CASRWTSGNEQYF
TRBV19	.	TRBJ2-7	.	TGTGCCAGTAGTATGACTACAGGGACGCGGGGCGAGCAGTACTTC	CASSMTTGTRGEQYF
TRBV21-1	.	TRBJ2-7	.	TGTGCCAACCCGGGGGTTCTCTCCTACGAGCAGTACTTC	CANPGVLSYEQYF
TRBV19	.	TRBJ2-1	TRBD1	TGTGCCAGTAGTACAGGGGGCATTTCCTACAATGAGCAGTTCTTC	CASSTGGISYNEQFF
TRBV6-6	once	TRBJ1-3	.	TGTGCCAGCAGCCACGGGGTCTCTGGAAACACCATATATTTT	CASSHGVSGNTIYF